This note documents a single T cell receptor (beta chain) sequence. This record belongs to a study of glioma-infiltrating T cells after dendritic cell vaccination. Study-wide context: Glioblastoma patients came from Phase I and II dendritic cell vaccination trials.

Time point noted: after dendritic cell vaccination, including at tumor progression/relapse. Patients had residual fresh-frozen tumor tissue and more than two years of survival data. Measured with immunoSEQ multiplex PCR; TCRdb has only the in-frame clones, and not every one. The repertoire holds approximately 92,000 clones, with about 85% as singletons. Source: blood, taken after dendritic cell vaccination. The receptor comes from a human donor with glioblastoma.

The CDR3 protein is CASTTTDVYNEQFF. The CDR3 region has the DNA TGTGCCAGCACAACGACAGATGTCTACAATGAGCAGTTCTTC. The rearrangement joins TRBV6-1 to TRBJ2-1; tentative D call: TRBD1 (5 bases). The V end was cut by 7 bases, the J end by 3 bases, with 13 bases between. This CDR3 has 14 amino acids. Germline CDR1 is MNHNS and CDR2 is SASEGT.